The 32 T cell receptor beta chains in this list originate from one sample, sequenced in a study of blood T cell repertoires in COVID-19. Sequencing used immunoSEQ multiplex PCR; TCRdb keeps in-frame clones, though not all of them. This table has about 110,000 clones, roughly 85% appearing once. The sequenced sample consisted of peripheral blood. Source of these receptors: a woman at least 80 years old with active or convalescent COVID-19.

The chain has TRBV7-2 and TRBJ2-5, with D perhaps matching TRBD1 (6 bases). V was shortened by 2 bases and J by 3 bases, with 7 bases between the two germline ends. This CDR3 has 13 amino acids. Germline CDR1 and CDR2: SGHTA and FQGNSA. For the CDR3, the DNA is TGTGCCAGCAGCTTACCAGGGGAAGAGACCCAGTACTTC. As protein: CASSLPGEETQYF.

The V and J genes are TRBV3-1 (or the pseudogene TRBV3-2) and TRBJ2-3, with 10 bases identical to TRBD2. This CDR3 is 17 amino acids long. With V trimmed by 3 bases and J by 4 bases, 10 bases remained unmatched. CDR1 and CDR2 from the germline V gene are LGHDT and YNNKEL (reference sequence). DNA of the CDR3: TGTGCCAGCAGCCACTGGGGCGTAGCGGGAGGTGCAGATACGCAGTATTTT. It encodes CASSHWGVAGGADTQYF.

The J gene is TRBJ2-7, the V gene TRBV7-9, with D possibly being TRBD1 (6 bases). Looked up from germline, CDR1 is SEHNR and CDR2 is FQNEAQ (reference sequence). V lost 6 bases and J lost 9, with 21 bases in between. This CDR3 comprises 14 residues. CDR3 amino acids: CASSRRDNRLGQYF. CDR3 DNA sequence: TGTGCCAGCAGTCGTAGGGACAACCGGCTGGGGCAGTACTTC.

The V and J genes are TRBV2 and TRBJ1-2; D is unresolved. The CDR3 runs 15 residues. Germline assignment: CDR1 SNHLY and CDR2 FYNNEI. V lost 0 bases and J 2 bases, leaving 10 bases between the germline ends. The CDR3 is CASSEAERGNYGYTF. The CDR3 DNA follows: TGTGCCAGCAGTGAAGCGGAACGGGGAAACTATGGCTACACCTTC.

The table lists this clone with a count of one. This chain joins TRBV28 and TRBJ2-7; perhaps TRBD2 as D (5 bases). Trimming removed 2 bases at V and 0 bases at J, with 14 bases between. The CDR3 covers 16 residues. Germline V CDR1 and CDR2: MDHEN, SYDVKM. CDR3 region: CASSLRDPHSSYEQYF. The CDR3 DNA reads as TGTGCCAGCAGTTTACGGGATCCTCATAGCTCCTACGAGCAGTACTTC. Full variable domain (rest looked up from reference TRBV28 and TRBJ2-7): DVKVTQSSRYLVKRTGEKVFLECVQDMDHENMFWYRQDPGLGLRLIYFSYDVKMKEKGDIPEGYSVSREKKERFSLILESASTNQTSMYLCASSLRDPHSSYEQYFGPGTRLTVT.

The genes are TRBV7-9 and TRBJ1-2; a weak D match, TRBD1 (6 bases). There are 14 residues in the CDR3. V gave up 3 bases and J gave up 0 bases, with 8 bases separating them. Germline assignment: CDR1 SEHNR and CDR2 FQNEAQ (reference sequence). DNA of the CDR3: TGTGCCAGCAGCTTGACAGGAGCTAACTATGGCTACACCTTC. As protein: CASSLTGANYGYTF. Drawing the rest from reference TRBV7-9 and TRBJ1-2, the complete variable domain is DTGVSQNPRHKITKRGQNVTFRCDPISEHNRLYWYRQTLGQGPEFLTYFQNEAQLEKSRLLSDRFSAERPKGSFSTLEIQRTEQGDSAMYLCASSLTGANYGYTFGSGTRLTVV.

This clone was seen once. The chain joins TRBV6-2 or TRBV6-3 to TRBJ1-5, with 10 bases matching TRBD1. CDR3 length: 16 amino acids. In germline, CDR1 is MNHEY, CDR2 SVGEGT. V lost 0 bases to trimming and J lost 3 bases; unmatched junction nucleotides: 2. CDR3: CASSYSGQGHNQPQHF. The DNA for the CDR3 is TGTGCCAGCAGTTACTCGGGACAGGGGCACAATCAGCCCCAGCATTTT.

The count of this clone is one. The genes are TRBV28 and TRBJ2-3; D might be TRBD2 (5 bases). The CDR3 consists of 15 residues. The V and J ends lost 7 bases and 0 bases respectively, with 14 bases between them. CDR1 and CDR2 (germline): MDHEN, SYDVKM. CDR3: CASKGRVTSTDTQYF. CDR3 DNA: TGTGCCAGCAAAGGGCGGGTTACTAGCACAGATACGCAGTATTTT.

The chain uses TRBV5-1 and TRBJ2-3, with 9 nucleotides matching TRBD1. Germline V lookup: CDR1 SGHRS, CDR2 YFSETQ. V gave up 4 bases and J gave up 2 bases; unmatched junction bases: 11. The CDR3 is 17 amino acids. The CDR3 DNA is TGCGCCAGCAGCCAGACAACAGGGGGCCCCACCACAGATACGCAGTATTTT. Amino acids: CASSQTTGGPTTDTQYF.

This clone was seen a single time. This chain uses TRBV7-3 with TRBJ2-5; TRBD2 matches 9 bases. CDR3 length equals 16 residues. Per the germline V gene, CDR1 is SGHTA and CDR2 is FQGTGA. Losses at the gene ends were 2 bases for V and 0 bases for J; bases not matched to a gene: 4. For the CDR3, the DNA is TGTGCCAGCAGCTTAGGGGCGGGAGGGTACCAAGAGACCCAGTACTTC. This codes for CASSLGAGGYQETQYF.

The chain carries TRBV27 and TRBJ1-4; D uncertain. CDR1 is MNHEY and CDR2 is SMNVEV in the germline V gene (reference sequence). Trimming shortened V by 2 bases and J by 7 bases, and 8 bases separated the two germline ends. The CDR3 loop spans 13 amino acids. CDR3: CASSLRRGEKLFF. CDR3 nucleotide sequence: TGTGCCAGCAGTTTAAGGCGGGGTGAAAAACTGTTTTTT.

This chain links TRBV27 with TRBJ2-1, with 8 bases matching TRBD2. Trimming took 5 bases from V and 6 from J; bases not matched to a gene: 12. From germline, CDR1 is MNHEY and CDR2 SMNVEV (reference sequence). The CDR3 consists of 16 residues. For the CDR3, the DNA is TGTGCCAGCAGTGGGCGACTAGCGCGATGGGGCAATGAGCAGTTCTTC. Protein: CASSGRLARWGNEQFF.

This chain joins TRBV3-1 (or the pseudogene TRBV3-2) and TRBJ1-2; D might be TRBD1 (6 bases). This CDR3 is 15 amino acids long. The germline gives CDR1 LGHDT, CDR2 YNNKEL (reference sequence). Trimming pared 1 base from V and 2 bases from J, leaving 11 bases between. In DNA, the CDR3 is TGTGCCAGCAGCCAAGTATGGGACACAAACTATGGCTACACCTTC. Translated: CASSQVWDTNYGYTF.

The chain recombines TRBV18 with TRBJ1-4; 8 positions match TRBD1. V was pared by 4 bases and J by 8 bases, with 0 bases of the junction left unmatched. This CDR3 has 12 residues. Germline-derived CDR1 and CDR2 are KGHSH and LQKENI. CDR3 in DNA: TGTGCCAGCTCACGGGACAGGGAAAAACTGTTTTTT. It is translated as CASSRDREKLFF.

This chain links TRBV7-9 with TRBJ2-1; maybe TRBD2 (6 bases). There are 16 residues in the CDR3. Trimming left V 6 bases short and J 3 bases short, with 18 bases between. CDR1 is SEHNR, CDR2 FQNEAQ, per germline (reference sequence). The CDR3 spells CASSLPVGGIYNEQFF. The CDR3 DNA follows: TGTGCCAGCAGTCTACCCGTCGGCGGGATCTACAATGAGCAGTTCTTC.

The CDR3 spells CASSDSAGPGGYTF. The CDR3 nucleotides read TGTGCCAGCAGTGACTCAGCAGGGCCCGGCGGCTACACCTTC. V and J are TRBV6-4 and TRBJ1-2, with a possible D match to TRBD1 (5 bases). Looked up from germline, CDR1 is MRHNA and CDR2 is SNTAGT. The CDR3 has 14 residues. V was cut by 0 bases and J by 8 bases, with 13 bases left in between.

This chain links TRBV27 with TRBJ1-6; D ambiguous. V shed 7 bases and J shed 7 bases, with 20 bases lying between them. The length of the CDR3 is 16 residues. Per the germline V gene, CDR1 is MNHEY and CDR2 is SMNVEV (reference sequence). The chain's CDR3 is CASTMRAGEGNSPLHF. In nucleotides, the CDR3 is TGTGCCAGCACCATGAGGGCAGGAGAAGGGAATTCACCCCTCCACTTT.

V gene TRBV5-5 combines with J gene TRBJ2-1, with 7 bases fitting TRBD2. The CDR3 sequence is 16 residues long. CDR1 SGHKS and CDR2 YYEKEE come from the germline V gene (reference sequence). V lost 4 bases to trimming and J lost 0 bases; unmatched junction nucleotides: 7. The CDR3 protein is CASSNSGTVSYNEQFF. CDR3 nucleotides: TGTGCCAGCAGCAACAGCGGGACGGTCTCCTACAATGAGCAGTTCTTC.

V usage is TRBV2 and J usage is TRBJ2-7; D perhaps matches TRBD2 (5 bases). The CDR3 totals 14 residues. Trimming took 8 bases from V and 6 from J, leaving 20 bases between them. The V gene's germline CDR1 is SNHLY and CDR2 FYNNEI. This CDR3 reads CASLLARSSLEQYF. The CDR3 DNA reads as TGTGCCAGCCTCTTAGCGCGATCCTCGCTCGAGCAGTACTTC.

V is TRBV24-1 and J is TRBJ2-6; TRBD1 aligns across 7 bases. This CDR3 is 16 amino acids long. Germline CDR1 KGHDR, CDR2 SFDVKD. V trimming: 4 bases; J trimming: 2 bases; junction bases outside the gene matches: 4. The CDR3 DNA follows: TGTGCCACCAGTGACCCACAGGGGACTGGGGCCAACGTCCTGACTTTC. It encodes CATSDPQGTGANVLTF.

A few counts support this clone. The chain is built from TRBV5-1 and TRBJ2-6; 7 bases agree with TRBD1. Germline CDR1 SGHRS, CDR2 YFSETQ. V lost 4 bases, J lost 0 bases, and 7 bases stayed unmatched. The CDR3 has 17 amino acids. Here the CDR3 reads CASSRDSLRSGANVLTF. Here the CDR3 DNA reads TGCGCCAGCAGCCGGGACAGCCTTCGCTCTGGGGCCAACGTCCTGACTTTC.

This clone was detected only a few times. This CDR3 is CATSGTGGPTGEQFF. The CDR3 nucleotides are TGTGCCACCAGCGGAACGGGAGGCCCGACGGGTGAGCAGTTCTTC. This chain links TRBV15 with TRBJ2-1; 7 bases fit TRBD2. Germline V gives CDR1 LNHNV, CDR2 YYDKDF (reference sequence). The CDR3 totals 15 residues. V lost 5 bases to trimming and J lost 9 bases; unmatched junction nucleotides: 13.

The chain combines TRBV29-1 with TRBJ2-5, with D possibly being TRBD2 (7 bases). The CDR3 runs 12 residues. Germline V gives CDR1 SQVTM, CDR2 ANQGSEA. Trimming left V 3 bases short and J 5 bases short, with 10 bases between. CDR3 region: CSVDKGGETQYF. The CDR3 DNA is TGCAGCGTTGATAAGGGGGGGGAGACCCAGTACTTC.

This sequence joins TRBV28 and TRBJ1-1; TRBD1 aligns across 8 bases. This CDR3 is 13 amino acids long. Germline V gives CDR1 MDHEN, CDR2 SYDVKM. The ends lost 6 bases at V and 1 base at J; junction bases unmatched: 1. CDR3 sequence reads: CASRGQGNTEAFF. The CDR3 region has the DNA TGTGCCAGCAGAGGACAGGGGAACACTGAAGCTTTCTTT.

The chain couples TRBV4-3 to TRBJ2-1; D gene uncertain. The V gene lost 1 base and the J gene lost 0 bases, with 7 bases spanning the gap. The length of the CDR3 is 15 residues. Germline V CDR1 and CDR2: LGHNA, YSLEER. This chain's CDR3 is CASSQGLNSYNEQFF. The CDR3, as DNA: TGCGCCAGCAGCCAAGGACTGAACTCCTACAATGAGCAGTTCTTC.

V usage is TRBV5-1 and J usage is TRBJ2-5; 13 nucleotides align to TRBD2. The CDR3 has 15 residues. The V gene's germline CDR1 is SGHRS and CDR2 YFSETQ. The ends lost 5 bases at V and 5 bases at J; junction bases unmatched: 6. In DNA, the CDR3 is TGCGCCAGCAGGATAGTGACTAGCGGGAGGGAGACCCAGTACTTC. Residues: CASRIVTSGRETQYF.

The V gene is TRBV7-2, the J gene TRBJ2-2; no clear D. This CDR3 comprises 13 residues. Germline CDR1 is SGHTA and CDR2 is FQGNSA. Trimming took off 3 bases at V and 6 bases at J, with 8 bases between the two ends. CDR3 sequence (DNA): TGTGCCAGCAGCTTCAGTATCCCCGGGGAGCTGTTTTTT. It encodes CASSFSIPGELFF.

The sample holds a few counts of this clone. V and J are TRBV9 and TRBJ1-1; TRBD1 might be the D (6 bases). V lost 7 bases, J lost 0 bases, and 10 bases lay in between. Germline-derived CDR1 and CDR2 are SGDLS and YYNGEE. There are 13 residues in the CDR3. The CDR3 DNA is TGTGCCAGCTCACAGGGCTTGAACACTGAAGCTTTCTTT. It translates to CASSQGLNTEAFF.

CDR3 sequence reads: CASTPAYRGLNEQYF. CDR3 coding DNA: TGTGCCAGCACCCCGGCCTACAGGGGGCTAAACGAGCAGTACTTC. The chain uses TRBV28 and TRBJ2-7; 9 bases agree with TRBD1. Unmatched junction bases numbered 12, after V lost 7 bases and J lost 5 bases. The CDR3 extends over 15 amino acids. The V gene's germline CDR1 is MDHEN and CDR2 SYDVKM.

This clone was seen only once. The V call is TRBV2, the J call TRBJ1-1, with D tentatively TRBD1 (5 bases). The CDR3 extends over 14 amino acids. Germline V lookup: CDR1 SNHLY, CDR2 FYNNEI. V lost 3 bases and J lost 3, with 11 bases in between. Here the CDR3 reads CASSDEGAYTEAFF. The CDR3 coding sequence is TGTGCCAGCAGTGATGAAGGGGCTTACACTGAAGCTTTCTTT.

The V call is TRBV5-1, the J call TRBJ1-2; TRBD1 might be the D (6 bases). V was cut by 1 base and J by 5 bases, with 12 bases left in between. This CDR3 region has 14 residues. The germline gives CDR1 SGHRS, CDR2 YFSETQ. For the CDR3, the DNA is TGCGCCAGCAGCTTGACAGGGTTATCTTATGGCTACACCTTC. It yields the protein CASSLTGLSYGYTF.

V and J are TRBV5-6 and TRBJ2-2; D gene ambiguous. The germline V and J ends were trimmed by 0 bases and 4 bases, with 10 bases remaining between them. Looked up from germline, CDR1 is SGHDT and CDR2 is YYEEEE. The CDR3 has 15 amino acids. CDR3 in amino acids: CASSLEEYITGELFF. For the CDR3, the DNA is TGTGCCAGCAGCTTGGAGGAGTATATCACCGGGGAGCTGTTTTTT.